One T cell receptor (beta chain) is described in this entry. This receptor's antigen is unknown. There are no base qualities to consult, and no much larger clone falls within one base. This entry comes from a study of T-cell reconstitution after alpha-beta-depleted transplantation in children (dated by TCRdb to about 2016). A note on the overall study: The study quantitatively tracked T-cell immune reconstitution after TCRalphabeta/CD19-depleted allogeneic hematopoietic cell transplantation in children using TCR repertoire profiling.

V is pared back by 5 bases and J by 9 bases, with 17 bases lying between the germline termini. The germline V gene yields SGHTA for CDR1 and FQGNSA for CDR2. Its CDR3 holds 14 amino acids, cysteine through phenylalanine. The sequence is cut down to CDR3 DNA, 42 bases in frame from base 1. The study at large found these results: Apparently early alphabetaT-cell count recovery about two months after transplant reportedly relied on only several hundred rapidly expanded clones derived from non-depleted graft cells. Over the following months the frequencies of hyperexpanded clones went down, and after one year T-cell counts and TCRbeta diversity were mostly credited to newly produced T cells. In some patients, the high TCRbeta diversity seen at day 60 was put down to recipient T cells and intrathymic progenitors that had survived conditioning.

Receptor amplification or capture employed PCR. The instrument given in TCRdb is Illumina HiSeq 2500. TCR library preparation used molecular barcoding, with unique molecular identifiers applied to normalize quantification of the TCRbeta repertoire. Using fastp at Q25 and MiXCR, TCRdb reprocessed the public reads and kept productive beta chains. Each entry merges the rows of one CDR3 protein and shows their most common DNA and genes. This sample gives fewer than 750,000 distinct CDR3 sequences in total; over 25% of them show up just once. In total, the top ten clones hold just over 35% of the sample. Interpreted using the paper, the treatment or condition label stands for: allogeneic hematopoietic cell transplantation with graft depleted of TCRalphabeta T cells and CD19 B cells. The transplant recipients were children given TCRalphabeta/CD19-depleted allogeneic hematopoietic cell grafts.

The input for sequencing was PBMCs, taken before TCRalphabeta/CD19-depleted stem cell transplant. The receptor's source is a boy in the first two years of life with Wiskott-Aldrich syndrome, due to receive a stem cell transplant. The rearranged chain carries TRBV7-2 and TRBJ1-5, with no confident D gene call. CDR3 reads: CASSKQTQVGPQHF. The sequenced DNA: TGTGCCAGCAGCAAGCAGACGCAGGTCGGGCCCCAGCATTTT. The variable domain in full, with residues beyond the CDR3 obtained from the reference TRBV7-2 and TRBJ1-5 genes, is GAGVSQSPSNKVTEKGKDVELRCDPISGHTALYWYRQSLGQGLEFLIYFQGNSAPDKSGLPSDRFSAERTGGSVSTLTIQRTQQEDSAVYLCASSKQTQVGPQHFGDGTRLSIL.